This note documents a single TCR beta chain sequence. Its matching antigen is unknown. A multiplex PCR was run with 60 Vbeta primers and 13 Jbeta primers. Profiling relied on immunoSEQ multiplex PCR, and the TCRdb table lists in-frame clones only, not all of them. The table has about 190,000 clones, 75% to 80% seen once; the top ten hold about 5.6%. The sample belongs to a study of cytomegalovirus exposure and HLA in healthy donors. Study-wide findings and caveats: The study recorded about 150 TCR beta chains that were cytomegalovirus-associated. A later analysis found that most CMV-associated TCR beta chains appeared HLA-restricted. A later analysis linked 16,951 TCR beta sequences to HLA alleles at 0.05 false discovery rate.

Germline V gene sequence: CDR1 LNHDA, CDR2 SQIVND (reference sequence). V lost 5 bases and J lost 10, with 8 bases in between. The CDR3 has 11 residues. The rearrangement joins TRBV19 to TRBJ2-2; no firm D call. Material: PBMCs. The clonotype was recovered from a woman aged 25 to 39 in good health and CMV-seropositive. CDR3 protein: CASSVRLELFF. CDR3 nucleotide sequence: TGTGCCAGTAGTGTGCGACTGGAGCTGTTTTTT.